This T cell receptor (beta chain) was identified during a study of control samples from healthy donors and cancer patients. Data came from immunoSEQ multiplex PCR; TCRdb stores just in-frame clones and leaves some out. Among some 120,000 clones listed, nearly 90% were seen once. CDR3 length: 18 amino acids. What was sequenced was blood. This chain joins TRBV21-1 and TRBJ2-4; TRBD2 is the table's D call and was not checked against the DNA. TRBV21-1 is described as a pseudogene. The clonotype was recovered from a man over 45 in good health. CDR3 region: CASSKLGGGELAKNIQYF. The CDR3 bases are TGTGCCAGCAGCAAATTAGGAGGAGGAGAACTAGCCAAAAACATTCAGTACTTC.